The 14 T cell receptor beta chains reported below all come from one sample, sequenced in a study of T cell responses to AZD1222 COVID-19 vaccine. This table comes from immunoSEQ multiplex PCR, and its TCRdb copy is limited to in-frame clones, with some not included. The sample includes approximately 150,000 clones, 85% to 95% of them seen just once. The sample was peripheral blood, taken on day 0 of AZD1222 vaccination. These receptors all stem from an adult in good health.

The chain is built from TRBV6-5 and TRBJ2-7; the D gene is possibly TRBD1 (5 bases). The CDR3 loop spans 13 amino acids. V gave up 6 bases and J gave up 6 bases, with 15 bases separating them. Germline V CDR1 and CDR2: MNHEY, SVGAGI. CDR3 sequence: CASSLLGQGEQYF. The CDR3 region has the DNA TGTGCCAGCAGCCTCCTGGGCCAGGGCGAGCAGTACTTC.

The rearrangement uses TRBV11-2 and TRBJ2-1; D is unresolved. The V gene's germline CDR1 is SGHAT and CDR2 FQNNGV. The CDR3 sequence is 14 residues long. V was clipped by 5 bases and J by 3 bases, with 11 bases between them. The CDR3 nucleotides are TGTGCCAGCAGCGCCCTTCTTGGCTACAATGAGCAGTTCTTC. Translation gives CASSALLGYNEQFF.

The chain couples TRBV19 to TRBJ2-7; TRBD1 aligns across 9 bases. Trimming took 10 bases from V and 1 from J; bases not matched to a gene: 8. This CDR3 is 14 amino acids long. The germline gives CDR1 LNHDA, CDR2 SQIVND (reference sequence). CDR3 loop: CATREGTGSYEQYF. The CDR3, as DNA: TGTGCCACTAGGGAGGGGACAGGGTCCTACGAGCAGTACTTC.

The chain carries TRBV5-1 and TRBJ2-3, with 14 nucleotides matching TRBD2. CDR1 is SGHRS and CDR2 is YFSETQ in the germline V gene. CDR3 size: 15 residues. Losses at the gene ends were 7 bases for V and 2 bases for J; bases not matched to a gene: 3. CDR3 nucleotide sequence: TGCGCCAGCGGACTAGCGGGAGGTTACACAGATACGCAGTATTTT. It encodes CASGLAGGYTDTQYF. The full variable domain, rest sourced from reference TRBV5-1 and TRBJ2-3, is KAGVTQTPRYLIKTRGQQVTLSCSPISGHRSVSWYQQTPGQGLQFLFEYFSETQRNKGNFPGRFSGRQFSNSRSEMNVSTLELGDSALYLCASGLAGGYTDTQYFGPGTRLTVL.

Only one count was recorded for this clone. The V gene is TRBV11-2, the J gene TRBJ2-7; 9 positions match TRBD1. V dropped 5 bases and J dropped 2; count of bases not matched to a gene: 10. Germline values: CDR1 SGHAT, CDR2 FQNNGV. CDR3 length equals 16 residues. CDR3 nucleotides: TGTGCCAGCAGCGGGCCGTACGGGACAGGGACCTACGAGCAGTACTTC. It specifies CASSGPYGTGTYEQYF. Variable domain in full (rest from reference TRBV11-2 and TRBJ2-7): EAGVAQSPRYKIIEKRQSVAFWCNPISGHATLYWYQQILGQGPKLLIQFQNNGVVDDSQLPKDRFSAERLKGVDSTLKIQPAKLEDSAVYLCASSGPYGTGTYEQYFGPGTRLTVT.

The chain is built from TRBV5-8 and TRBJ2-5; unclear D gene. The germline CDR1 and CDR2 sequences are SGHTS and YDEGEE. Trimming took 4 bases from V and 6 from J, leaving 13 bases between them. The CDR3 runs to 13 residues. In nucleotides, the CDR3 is TGTGCCAGCAGCCCGGGCGCGGACCAGACCCAGTACTTC. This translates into CASSPGADQTQYF.

The CDR3 loop reads CAWRNHRYSYNEQFF. For the CDR3, the DNA is TGTGCCTGGAGGAATCACAGATACTCCTACAATGAGCAGTTCTTC. The rearrangement uses TRBV30 and TRBJ2-1; D is undetermined. The length of the CDR3 is 15 residues. Deletions cut 3 bases from V and 0 bases from J, with 12 bases between. Germline V gene sequence: CDR1 GTSNPN, CDR2 SVGIG (reference sequence).

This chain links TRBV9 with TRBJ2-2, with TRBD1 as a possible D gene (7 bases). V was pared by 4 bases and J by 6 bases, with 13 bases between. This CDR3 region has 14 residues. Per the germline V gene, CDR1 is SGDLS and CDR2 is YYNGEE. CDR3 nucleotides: TGTGCCAGCAGCATCAGGGGGGCGGCCGGGGAGCTGTTTTTT. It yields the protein CASSIRGAAGELFF.

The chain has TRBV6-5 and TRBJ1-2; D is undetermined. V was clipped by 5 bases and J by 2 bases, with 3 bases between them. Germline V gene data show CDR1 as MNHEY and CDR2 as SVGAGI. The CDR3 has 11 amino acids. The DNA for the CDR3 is TGTGCCAGCAGTCAGAACTATGGCTACACCTTC. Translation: CASSQNYGYTF.

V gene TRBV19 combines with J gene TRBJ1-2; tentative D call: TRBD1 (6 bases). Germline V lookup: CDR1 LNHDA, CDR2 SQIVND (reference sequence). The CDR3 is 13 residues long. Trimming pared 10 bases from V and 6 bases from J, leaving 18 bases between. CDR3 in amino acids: CAIGGGAVNGYTF. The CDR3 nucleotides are TGTGCCATAGGGGGGGGCGCGGTAAATGGCTACACCTTC.

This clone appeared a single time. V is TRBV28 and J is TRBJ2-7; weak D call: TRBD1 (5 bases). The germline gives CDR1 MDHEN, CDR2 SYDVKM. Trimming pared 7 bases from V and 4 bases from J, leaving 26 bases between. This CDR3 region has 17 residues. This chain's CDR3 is CASTDLGVRGIPYEQYF. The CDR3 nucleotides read TGTGCCAGCACCGACCTTGGGGTAAGGGGAATCCCTTACGAGCAGTACTTC. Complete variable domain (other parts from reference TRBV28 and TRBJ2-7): DVKVTQSSRYLVKRTGEKVFLECVQDMDHENMFWYRQDPGLGLRLIYFSYDVKMKEKGDIPEGYSVSREKKERFSLILESASTNQTSMYLCASTDLGVRGIPYEQYFGPGTRLTVT.

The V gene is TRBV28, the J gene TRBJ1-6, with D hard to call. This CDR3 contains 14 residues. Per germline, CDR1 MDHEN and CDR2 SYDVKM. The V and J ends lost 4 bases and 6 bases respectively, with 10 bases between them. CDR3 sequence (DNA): TGTGCCAGCAGTTCCGGGTCGGCTAATTCACCCCTCCACTTT. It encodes CASSSGSANSPLHF.

CDR3 residues: CASSSSGSRVNEQFF. CDR3 nucleotide sequence: TGTGCCAGCAGTTCTAGCGGGAGTAGGGTGAATGAGCAGTTCTTC. The chain recombines TRBV6-2 or TRBV6-3 with TRBJ2-1, with 10 bases fitting TRBD2. Germline V gene lookup returns CDR1 MNHEY and CDR2 SVGEGT. Trimming took 4 bases from V and 7 from J; bases not matched to a gene: 7. The CDR3 spans 15 residues.

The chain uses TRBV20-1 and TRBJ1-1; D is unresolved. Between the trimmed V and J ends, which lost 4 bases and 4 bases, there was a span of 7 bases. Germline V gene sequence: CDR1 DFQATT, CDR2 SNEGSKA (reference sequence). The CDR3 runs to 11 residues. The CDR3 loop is CSAKQLTEAFF. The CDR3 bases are TGCAGTGCTAAACAGCTCACTGAAGCTTTCTTT.